This TCR beta chain was captured by sequencing in a study of blood T cell repertoires in COVID-19. The wider study: Sample material is recorded as cDNA or gDNA derived from T cells, B-cell-depleted T cells, or PBMCs.

Assay used: immunoSEQ multiplex PCR; TCRdb lists only in-frame clones, some missing. This sample has 300,000 to 350,000 clones, with about 90% found just once. This CDR3 is built from 15 residues. V gave up 2 bases and J gave up 6 bases; unmatched junction bases: 5. The germline V gene has CDR1 SGHRS and CDR2 YFSETQ. The genes are TRBV5-1 and TRBJ2-2; TRBD1 aligns across 9 bases. The sample taken for sequencing was PBMCs or T cells enriched from blood (not recorded which). The TCR comes from a woman aged 25 to 39 who had recovered from COVID-19. In DNA form, the CDR3 reads TGCGCCAGCAGCTTACAGGGGGCAGTACCCGGGGAGCTGTTTTTT. It yields the protein CASSLQGAVPGELFF.